This T cell receptor (beta chain) was retrieved from a study of T-cell memory formation after mild COVID-19 listed by TCRdb under 2021. Background for the entire study: TCR sequence clusters from the two donors were found to be largely donor specific. Two young, previously healthy adult volunteers made up the cohort, one male and one female. In a couple of donors, T-cell clones that expanded and contracted after mild COVID-19 were followed by sequencing TCRalpha and TCRbeta repertoires longitudinally.

This clonotype was counted only a few times. Its antigen remains unidentified. It has no much larger one-base neighbor in the sample; base qualities were not kept. The germline V gene encodes CDR1 ENHRY and CDR2 SYGVKD. Germline trimming amounts to 3 bases on V and 0 bases on J, with 6 as the count of junction bases outside the gene matches. From its cysteine to its phenylalanine, the CDR3 spans 18 amino acids. The DNA shown is the 54-base CDR3, in frame from base 1. The sequencer was an Illumina NovaSeq 6000. cDNA libraries for TCRalpha and TCRbeta were prepared by 5'RACE using constant-segment primers, with sample barcodes and unique molecular identifiers added. RNA was extracted from every sample with Trizol reagent. Amplification of the libraries took two PCR steps, and the second step added a second sample barcode plus Illumina TruSeq adapters. Sequencing of the libraries was done on an Illumina NovaSeq, producing 2 x 150 bp paired-end reads. On the study's bioinformatics: The reads were demultiplexed and collapsed into UMI-guided consensus sequences using migec v1.2.7. With mixcr v2.1.11, UMI consensuses were aligned to TRA and TRB V and J templates and assembled into clonotypes. Clonotypes were classified as expanded or contracted when called significant by both edgeR and NoisET, with noise models trained on biological replicates. For edgeR calls, the cutoffs were a false discovery rate-adjusted p below 0.01 and a log2 fold-change threshold of 1. As an exploratory analysis of dynamics, max-normalized trajectories of the 1000 most abundant clonotypes were examined by PCA with hierarchical clustering. The CD4 or CD8 phenotype of responding clones was assigned using the separately sequenced CD4+ and CD8+ repertoires. TCRdb trimmed the raw reads at Q25, called clones with MiXCR and kept productive beta chains. Duplicate CDR3 protein sequences are folded into a single record with the most common DNA and genes. TCRdb's processing, not the authors' own work, is the source of the V and J calls. The sample table shows some 330,000 distinct CDR3 sequences, and more than 20% are seen once. Approximately 12% of the sample is in the top ten clones.

Ficoll-Paque density gradient centrifugation was used to isolate PBMCs. Study-level results and caveats: Clones that contracted from day 15 to 85 showed balanced CD4/CD8 phenotypes, whereas a second wave of clones that expanded from day 15 to 37 leaned towards CD4+. Contracting CD4+ clones appeared mostly in the CM and EM memory subsets, whereas CD8+ clones were enriched in EMRA. The study included only a couple of mild cases, and larger cohorts that include severe cases with pre-infection samples were judged to be necessary. SARS-CoV-2 specificity was not confirmed for the second-wave clones peaking on day 37. The detection of some responding clones in pre-infection memory suggests that pre-existing cross-reactive memory T cells joined the SARS-CoV-2 response.

Material: PBMCs or a T cell subset sorted from them (not recorded which). The source is an adult woman who had mild COVID-19 (a few samples of this study predate the infection). The sample titles of this study are shuffled in the database, so cell type and time point are left out; the donor was told from shared clones. Recombination connected TRBV10-3 to TRBJ2-6, and TRBD2 aligns with 9 junction nucleotides. The CDR3 amino acid sequence is: CAISDWSSGTSGANVLTF. The nucleotide sequence is TGTGCCATCAGTGACTGGTCTAGCGGGACCTCTGGGGCCAACGTCCTGACTTTC.